This TCR beta chain was sequenced during a study of response to subunit inactivated influenza vaccine. Trimming took off 7 bases at V and 7 bases at J, with 17 bases between the two ends. The V gene's germline CDR1 is DFQATT and CDR2 SNEGSKA (reference sequence). This CDR3 has 13 amino acids. Broader study findings: That few new T cells are recruited by each seasonal influenza vaccination was the authors' suggestion.

There are a few counts of this clonotype. Its target is unknown. TCRdb re-derived calls from the RT-PCR reads in MiXCR, one entry per CDR3 protein. The sample lists about 520,000 distinct CDR3 sequences, 25% occurring once. Sample: CD4+ T cells sorted from PBMCs, taken less than 6 days after vaccination. This receptor was obtained from a man over 45 who received an inactivated influenza vaccine. The chain has TRBV20-1 and TRBJ2-4, with D perhaps matching TRBD1 (6 bases). The CDR3 loop is CSGQGSLGNIQYF. The DNA for the CDR3 is TGCAGTGGGCAGGGGAGCCTAGGGAACATTCAGTACTTC.